A single sample is the source of the 24 T cell receptor beta chains below, sequenced in a study of vaccination and CD4 T cells after COVID-19. As for treatment: roughly ten-day PBMC culture with coronavirus spike peptide pools or control peptides (ViraFEST assay). According to the study, CD4+ T cells from the unexposed donor were gathered ahead of the COVID-19 pandemic (2011-2018). Oncomine TCR Beta short-read sequencing was applied to DNA from cultured CD4+ T cells. In this case, cultured CD4+ T cells provided the extracted genomic DNA. TCRdb passed the PCR reads through MiXCR, listing each CDR3 protein once. The sample records approximately 9,700 distinct CDR3 sequences, 25% to 35% being singletons. The antigens these receptors bind are not known. Sequencing was performed on CD4+ T cells from blood, cultured in vitro. These receptor sequences come from a human donor in good health.

This clonotype came up a few times. The chain carries TRBV11-2 and TRBJ1-2, with a possible D match to TRBD1 (6 bases). Trimming left V 4 bases short and J 2 bases short, with 17 bases between. The CDR3 sequence is 16 residues long. CDR1 is SGHAT and CDR2 is FQNNGV in the germline V gene. CDR3 amino acids: CASSSLRQVFNYGYTF. For the CDR3, the DNA is TGTGCCAGCAGCTCCTTACGACAGGTGTTCAACTATGGCTACACCTTC.

The rearrangement joins TRBV20-1 to TRBJ2-3, with 11 bases identical to TRBD2. Looked up from germline, CDR1 is DFQATT and CDR2 is SNEGSKA (reference sequence). The trim removed 1 base at V and 5 bases at J, leaving 5 bases unmatched. The CDR3 extends over 15 amino acids. This chain's CDR3 is CSARVSGRALDTQYF. The CDR3 coding sequence is TGCAGTGCTAGAGTTAGCGGGAGGGCCTTAGATACGCAGTATTTT.

The chain recombines TRBV7-2 with TRBJ2-7, with 7 bases that match TRBD1. Trimming removed 4 bases from V and 0 bases from J; junction bases left unmatched: 3. The CDR3 is 14 residues long. Looked up from germline, CDR1 is SGHTA and CDR2 is FQGNSA. CDR3 sequence (DNA): TGTGCCAGCAGCTCCTGGACAGGCTCCTACGAGCAGTACTTC. It codes for CASSSWTGSYEQYF.

V gene TRBV4-3 combines with J gene TRBJ2-7, with a tentative D call TRBD2 (5 bases). CDR3 length: 15 residues. With 0 bases removed from V and 2 bases from J, the gap between germline ends came to 11 bases. Germline V gene data show CDR1 as LGHNA and CDR2 as YSLEER. CDR3 sequence: CASSQEGRGTYEQYF. Here the CDR3 DNA reads TGCGCCAGCAGCCAAGAAGGTCGAGGGACCTACGAGCAGTACTTC.

This chain connects TRBV18 to TRBJ2-3; no reliable D call. The CDR3 has 11 residues. The V end was cut by 1 base, the J end by 6 bases, with 2 bases between. Germline CDR1 is KGHSH and CDR2 is LQKENI. In DNA, the CDR3 is TGTGCCAGCTCACCACGGGATACGCAGTATTTT. This translates into CASSPRDTQYF.

The chain combines TRBV19 with TRBJ2-7; D possibly corresponds to TRBD2 (6 bases). Germline V gene sequence: CDR1 LNHDA, CDR2 SQIVND (reference sequence). The CDR3 loop spans 13 amino acids. The ends were cut back, 5 bases at V and 6 bases at J, with 14 bases in the middle. CDR3 in DNA: TGTGCCAGTAGTGTTAACCGGGGAGGCGAGCAGTACTTC. Its protein product is CASSVNRGGEQYF. Combining the CDR3 with reference TRBV19 and TRBJ2-7 gives the whole variable domain DGGITQSPKYLFRKEGQNVTLSCEQNLNHDAMYWYRQDPGQGLRLIYYSQIVNDFQKGDIAEGYSVSREKKESFPLTVTSAQKNPTAFYLCASSVNRGGEQYFGPGTRLTVT.

Sample share makes this clonotype medium-sized. The V and J genes are TRBV28 and TRBJ1-6; D uncertain. CDR1 MDHEN and CDR2 SYDVKM come from the germline V gene. V lost 5 bases, J lost 1 base, and 3 bases lay in between. This CDR3 spans 13 amino acids. CDR3: CASSNSYNSPLHF. The CDR3 bases are TGTGCCAGCAGTAATTCCTATAATTCACCCCTCCACTTT.

By frequency in the sample, this clonotype is medium-sized. The chain recombines TRBV24-1 with TRBJ1-5; D perhaps matches TRBD1 (5 bases). The CDR3 runs to 13 residues. CDR1 KGHDR and CDR2 SFDVKD come from the germline V gene. Trimming pared 4 bases from V and 4 bases from J, leaving 7 bases between. In DNA, the CDR3 is TGTGCCACCAGTGACCCAGGGAATCAGCCCCAGCATTTT. It codes for CATSDPGNQPQHF.

The V gene is TRBV20-1, the J gene TRBJ2-7, with TRBD2 identical over 8 bases. This CDR3 is built from 15 residues. The junction had 14 bases not matched to a gene; V was cut back by 5 bases and J by 5 bases. Germline loops: CDR1 DFQATT, CDR2 SNEGSKA (reference sequence). CDR3 protein: CSAGGLSGKVNEQYF. In DNA, the CDR3 is TGCAGTGCTGGGGGCCTTAGCGGGAAGGTAAACGAGCAGTACTTC.

The rearrangement joins TRBV20-1 to TRBJ1-3; D uncertain. Germline V gives CDR1 DFQATT, CDR2 SNEGSKA (reference sequence). V was clipped by 0 bases and J by 0 bases, with 6 bases between them. The CDR3 runs 14 residues. The CDR3 loop is CSARDRNSGNTIYF. In DNA, the CDR3 is TGCAGTGCTAGAGATAGGAACTCTGGAAACACCATATATTTT.

Concerning this clonotype: A clone one base away is much larger, so this may be a read error. The genes are TRBV20-1 and TRBJ2-7; 8 bases are shared with TRBD2. Germline CDR1 DFQATT, CDR2 SNEGSKA (reference sequence). The CDR3 is made up of 13 amino acids. V dropped 7 bases and J dropped 0; count of bases not matched to a gene: 5. CDR3 protein: CSVTSGYSYEQYF. In DNA form, the CDR3 reads TGCAGTGTTACTAGCGGATACTCCTACGAGCAGTACTTC.

The V call is TRBV6-2 or TRBV6-3, the J call TRBJ2-5; D is uncertain. The V end was cut by 0 bases, the J end by 7 bases, with 6 bases between. The germline V gene encodes CDR1 MNHEY and CDR2 SVGEGT. The CDR3 extends over 12 amino acids. CDR3 bases: TGTGCCAGCAGTTACTCAAAAGGGACCCAGTACTTC. Translated: CASSYSKGTQYF.

This chain uses TRBV6-2 or TRBV6-3 with TRBJ1-5; no definite D call. V was pared by 7 bases and J by 3 bases, with 16 bases between. Germline V lookup: CDR1 MNHEY, CDR2 SVGEGT. The CDR3 spans 15 residues. DNA for the CDR3: TGTGCCAGCACCGAGGCCAGGCGGGACAATCAGCCCCAGCATTTT. It specifies CASTEARRDNQPQHF.

This clonotype was detected once. The chain combines TRBV6-4 with TRBJ2-3; 11 bases agree with TRBD2. Germline assignment: CDR1 MRHNA and CDR2 SNTAGT. The junction had 2 bases not matched to a gene; V was cut back by 3 bases and J by 3 bases. The CDR3 is made up of 15 amino acids. The CDR3 coding sequence is TGTGCCAGCAGTGAGGCTAGCGGGAGGACAGATACGCAGTATTTT. This translates into CASSEASGRTDTQYF.

The chain has TRBV11-3 and TRBJ2-7; TRBD2 aligns across 8 bases. V dropped 1 base and J dropped 1; count of bases not matched to a gene: 3. CDR3 length: 15 residues. Germline lookup yields CDR1 SGHNT and CDR2 YENEEA. Here the CDR3 reads CASSLGGRTSYEQYF. The CDR3 region has the DNA TGTGCCAGCAGCTTAGGCGGGAGGACGTCCTACGAGCAGTACTTC.

This clonotype was counted between two and nine times. The CDR3 protein is CASSLTGQPQHF. The CDR3 nucleotides are TGTGCCAGCAGTTTAACGGGTCAGCCCCAGCATTTT. The chain recombines TRBV28 with TRBJ1-5; D uncertain. Germline V lookup: CDR1 MDHEN, CDR2 SYDVKM. Trimming removed 2 bases at V and 6 bases at J, with 5 bases between. The CDR3 extends over 12 amino acids.

The chain employs TRBV4-2 and TRBJ2-2; 8 bases agree with TRBD1. This CDR3 is built from 16 residues. CDR1 and CDR2 from the germline V gene are LGHNA and YNFKEQ. V was pared by 0 bases and J by 4 bases, with 4 bases of the junction left unmatched. The CDR3 protein is CASSQDRQGTTGELFF. The CDR3 DNA is TGTGCCAGCAGCCAAGATAGACAGGGGACCACCGGGGAGCTGTTTTTT.

The chain joins TRBV18 to TRBJ1-1, with D possibly TRBD1 on 6 matching bases. Per germline, CDR1 KGHSH and CDR2 LQKENI. This CDR3 region has 13 residues. Trimming pared 3 bases from V and 4 bases from J, leaving 9 bases between. The CDR3 DNA follows: TGTGCCAGCTCACCTTCCAGGGGCACTGAAGCTTTCTTT. Its translation is CASSPSRGTEAFF.

This chain joins TRBV5-4 and TRBJ2-1; D possibly matches TRBD1 or TRBD2 (5 bases each). The germline V and J ends were trimmed by 3 bases and 1 base, with 14 bases remaining between them. CDR1 SGHNT and CDR2 YYREEE come from the germline V gene (reference sequence). There are 16 residues in the CDR3. The CDR3 sequence: CASSSGTRTSYNEQFF. Here the CDR3 DNA reads TGTGCCAGCAGCTCCGGGACCCGAACTTCCTACAATGAGCAGTTCTTC.

On this clonotype itself: Germline and junction disagree at one end, which may indicate a read error. J is TRBJ2-2 and V is TRBV7-6, with TRBD1 matching over 11 bases. The CDR3 consists of 16 residues. Per the germline V gene, CDR1 is SGHVS and CDR2 is FNYEAQ. The CDR3 coding sequence is TGTGTCAGCAGCTTAGAAGGGACAGGGGGCACCGGGGAGCTGTTTTTT. It encodes CVSSLEGTGGTGELFF.

This clonotype was observed a few times. The rearrangement uses TRBV2 and TRBJ2-7; D is possibly TRBD2 (6 bases). From germline, CDR1 is SNHLY and CDR2 FYNNEI. Between the trimmed V and J ends, which lost 5 bases and 0 bases, there was a span of 17 bases. This CDR3 spans 16 amino acids. CDR3 residues: CASSWGRDLLSYEQYF. The CDR3 nucleotides are TGTGCCAGCAGTTGGGGCCGGGACTTGCTCTCCTACGAGCAGTACTTC.

There are a few counts of this clonotype. The chain is built from TRBV21-1 and TRBJ2-7. TRBV21-1 is marked as a pseudogene. The CDR3 is 13 amino acids. In nucleotides, the CDR3 is TGTGCCAGCAGCCGATTGGTGACCTACGAGCAGTACTTC. The encoded protein is CASSRLVTYEQYF.

This clonotype was counted a few times. J is TRBJ1-5 and V is TRBV19, with unresolved D. Germline V gene sequence: CDR1 LNHDA, CDR2 SQIVND (reference sequence). The CDR3 consists of 13 residues. V was cut by 5 bases and J by 7 bases, with 12 bases left in between. CDR3: CASSDKVGQPQHF. The CDR3 DNA reads TGTGCCAGTAGTGACAAGGTGGGGCAGCCCCAGCATTTT.

V gene TRBV4-3 combines with J gene TRBJ2-3; 8 positions match TRBD2. V lost 2 bases, J lost 4 bases, and 5 bases stayed unmatched. The CDR3 length is 15 residues. Germline V gene data show CDR1 as LGHNA and CDR2 as YSLEER. The CDR3 DNA reads TGCGCCAGCAGCCAACAGCGGGAGAGGCCAGATACGCAGTATTTT. Amino acids: CASSQQRERPDTQYF.